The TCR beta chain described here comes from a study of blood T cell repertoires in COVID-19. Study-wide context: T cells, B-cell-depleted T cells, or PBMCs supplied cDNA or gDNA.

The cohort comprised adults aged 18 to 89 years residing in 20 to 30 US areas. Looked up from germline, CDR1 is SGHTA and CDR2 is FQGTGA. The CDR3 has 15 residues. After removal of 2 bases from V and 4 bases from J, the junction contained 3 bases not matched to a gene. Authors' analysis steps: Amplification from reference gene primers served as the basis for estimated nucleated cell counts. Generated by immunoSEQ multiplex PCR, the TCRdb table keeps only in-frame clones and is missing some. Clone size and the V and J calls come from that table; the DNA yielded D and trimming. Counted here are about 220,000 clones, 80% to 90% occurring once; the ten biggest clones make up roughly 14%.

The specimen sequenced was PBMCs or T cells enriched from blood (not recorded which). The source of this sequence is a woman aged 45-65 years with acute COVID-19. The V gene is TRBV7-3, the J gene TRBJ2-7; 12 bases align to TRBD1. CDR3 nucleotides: TGTGCCAGCAGCTTAGGGGGACAGGGGGCTTACGAGCAGTACTTC. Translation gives CASSLGGQGAYEQYF.